This TCR beta chain was recorded in a study of blood T cell repertoires in COVID-19. Overall study context: Acute-phase and convalescent COVID-19 samples originated in the United States, Italy and Spain. From T cells, B-cell-depleted T cells, or PBMCs came the material, which was cDNA or gDNA.

In this sample, this clone turned up once. Methods used by the authors: For nucleated cells, counts were estimated from reference gene primer amplification. Data came from immunoSEQ multiplex PCR; TCRdb stores just in-frame clones and leaves some out. Clone size and the V and J calls come from that table; the DNA yielded D and trimming. Counted here are just over 300,000 clones, approximately 86% occurring once; the ten biggest clones make up approximately 2.4%. Germline V lookup: CDR1 SGHNT, CDR2 YENEEA. V was trimmed by 0 bases and J by 7 bases, leaving 14 bases between them. This CDR3 has 15 amino acids.

This receptor was obtained from a young man with active or convalescent COVID-19. Material for sequencing was peripheral blood. The V and J genes are TRBV11-3 and TRBJ2-3; D is possibly TRBD2 (5 bases). The CDR3 bases are TGTGCCAGCAGCTTAGATCGCTACTCCGGGAATACGCAGTATTTT. It is translated as CASSLDRYSGNTQYF.